The 31 T cell receptor beta chains below were found in one sample sequenced in a study of blood T cell repertoires in COVID-19 (dated by TCRdb to about 2020). The method was the immunoSEQ multiplex PCR assay. In its TCRdb copy, this immuneACCESS table keeps in-frame sequences only and misses some clones. Where compared with another copy, unresolved V genes explain less than half of these, and the others have no known cause. For this sample there are over 150,000 clones; 82% appear just once. The ten largest make up under 12% of the sample. The sample was peripheral blood. The receptors here all came from a woman older than 75 with active or convalescent COVID-19.

This clone was found once. The rearrangement joins TRBV5-4 to TRBJ2-1, with D tentatively TRBD2 (6 bases). V was clipped by 4 bases and J by 2 bases, with 19 bases between them. The CDR3 contains 17 residues. Germline V gene data show CDR1 as SGHNT and CDR2 as YYREEE (reference sequence). As DNA, the CDR3 is TGTGCCAGCAGCCGCCCTCCCGGGCGGGAAGCCTACAATGAGCAGTTCTTC. The encoded protein is CASSRPPGREAYNEQFF.

The CDR3 nucleotides are TGTGCCAGCAGTTACGCTGGGACAGAGAACACTGAAGCTTTCTTT. It is translated as CASSYAGTENTEAFF. The V and J genes are TRBV6-5 and TRBJ1-1; 7 bases line up with TRBD1. CDR1 and CDR2 (germline): MNHEY, SVGAGI. The V gene end was trimmed by 2 bases and the J gene end by 1 base; junction bases not matched to a gene: 4. CDR3 length equals 15 residues.

The DNA for the CDR3 is TGTGCCAGCAGTGTGGGGGGGGATTACGAAGCTTTCTTT. It specifies CASSVGGDYEAFF. V and J are TRBV2 and TRBJ1-1; TRBD1 is a possible D gene (5 bases). Germline V lookup: CDR1 SNHLY, CDR2 FYNNEI. The CDR3 runs to 13 residues. Deletions cut 4 bases from V and 8 bases from J, with 14 bases between.

This clone has only a few counts. This chain uses TRBV7-3 with TRBJ2-2; TRBD1 matches 8 bases. The CDR3 consists of 15 residues. In germline, CDR1 is SGHTA, CDR2 FQGTGA. Trimming at V came to 5 bases and at J to 0 bases, leaving 2 bases not matched to a gene. CDR3 sequence reads: CASSQQGANTGELFF. In DNA form, the CDR3 reads TGTGCCAGCAGCCAACAGGGGGCGAACACCGGGGAGCTGTTTTTT.

The V and J genes are TRBV6-6 and TRBJ2-5; TRBD2 matches 8 bases. The CDR3 consists of 20 residues. The V gene end was trimmed by 5 bases and the J gene end by 7 bases; junction bases not matched to a gene: 27. Germline V gives CDR1 MNHNY, CDR2 SVGAGI (reference sequence). The CDR3 loop is CASSPLRRASGGSKGWTQYF. CDR3 in DNA: TGTGCCAGCAGTCCGCTGAGAAGGGCCTCGGGAGGGTCGAAGGGTTGGACCCAGTACTTC.

In this sample, this clone turned up once. CDR3 in DNA: TGTGCCAGCAGTTACATTCAGGGGAGAATGAACACTGAAGCTTTCTTT. It is translated as CASSYIQGRMNTEAFF. The V gene is TRBV6-5, the J gene TRBJ1-1; a possible D gene is TRBD1 (6 bases). The ends were cut back, 2 bases at V and 0 bases at J, with 13 bases in the middle. Germline CDR1 is MNHEY and CDR2 is SVGAGI. The CDR3 is 16 amino acids.

The chain recombines TRBV19 with TRBJ2-1; TRBD2 agrees at 10 bases. Trimming took 2 bases from V and 6 from J; bases not matched to a gene: 7. The CDR3 covers 16 residues. Germline V gives CDR1 LNHDA, CDR2 SQIVND (reference sequence). In DNA form, the CDR3 reads TGTGCCAGTAGTATATTGTCTAGCGGGAGTATCAATGAGCAGTTCTTC. Translating it yields CASSILSSGSINEQFF.

The V gene is TRBV5-1, the J gene TRBJ2-5; 10 positions agree with TRBD1. Germline V gives CDR1 SGHRS, CDR2 YFSETQ. V trimming: 0 bases; J trimming: 5 bases; junction bases outside the gene matches: 4. The CDR3 extends over 15 amino acids. CDR3 DNA: TGCGCCAGCAGCTTGGGACAGGGGGCTGCTGAGACCCAGTACTTC. Protein sequence: CASSLGQGAAETQYF.

The count of this clone is one. The sample carries other DNA sequences with the same CDR3. The chain couples TRBV5-1 to TRBJ2-5; maybe TRBD1 (6 bases). The CDR3 runs 14 residues. Trimming shortened V by 4 bases and J by 2 bases, and 12 bases separated the two germline ends. The V gene's germline CDR1 is SGHRS and CDR2 YFSETQ. CDR3 protein: CASSPTGTQETQYF. The CDR3 region has the DNA TGCGCCAGCAGCCCGACGGGGACACAAGAGACCCAGTACTTC.

The chain has TRBV2 and TRBJ1-5, with D tentatively TRBD1 (6 bases). This CDR3 contains 15 residues. Germline CDR1 reads SNHLY; CDR2 reads FYNNEI. The V gene lost 5 bases and the J gene lost 6 bases, with 17 bases spanning the gap. The DNA for the CDR3 is TGTGCCAGCAGTCCACAAACAGGGTATAGTCAGCCCCAGCATTTT. Encoded protein: CASSPQTGYSQPQHF. Together with reference TRBV2 and TRBJ1-5, the CDR3 gives the full variable domain: EPEVTQTPSHQVTQMGQEVILRCVPISNHLYFYWYRQILGQKVEFLVSFYNNEISEKSEIFDDQFSVERPDGSNFTLKIRSTKLEDSAMYFCASSPQTGYSQPQHFGDGTRLSIL.

J is TRBJ1-1 and V is TRBV24-1, with TRBD1 matching 8 bases. CDR3 length: 16 amino acids. J was trimmed by 5 bases and V by 5 bases; bases with no gene match: 12. CDR1 KGHDR and CDR2 SFDVKD come from the germline V gene. The chain's CDR3 is CATSGVQGQGATEAFF. The CDR3 nucleotides are TGTGCCACCAGTGGGGTTCAGGGGCAGGGGGCGACTGAAGCTTTCTTT.

This chain links TRBV18 with TRBJ1-3, with D unresolved. V was cut by 3 bases and J by 2 bases, with 8 bases left in between. Germline values: CDR1 KGHSH, CDR2 LQKENI. The CDR3 extends over 14 amino acids. The CDR3 DNA follows: TGTGCCAGCTCACCTTCAGGTGCTGGAAACACCATATATTTT. Amino acid sequence: CASSPSGAGNTIYF. Full variable domain (rest looked up from reference TRBV18 and TRBJ1-3): NAGVMQNPRHLVRRRGQEARLRCSPMKGHSHVYWYRQLPEEGLKFMVYLQKENIIDESGMPKERFSAEFPKEGPSILRIQQVVRGDSAAYFCASSPSGAGNTIYFGEGSWLTVV.

The chain carries TRBV5-6 and TRBJ1-5; tentatively, D is TRBD1 (5 bases). The germline V gene encodes CDR1 SGHDT and CDR2 YYEEEE. The CDR3 runs to 13 residues. With 1 base removed from V and 4 bases from J, the gap between germline ends came to 6 bases. The CDR3 sequence is CASSLSGNQPQHF. CDR3 in DNA: TGTGCCAGCAGCTTGTCAGGGAATCAGCCCCAGCATTTT.

This chain links TRBV10-3 with TRBJ2-1, with 8 bases lining up with TRBD2. J lost 0 bases, V lost 8 bases, and 15 bases had no gene match. Germline CDR1 reads ENHRY; CDR2 reads SYGVKD. The CDR3 is 18 residues long. CDR3 loop: CAIRGGRVGGSSYNEQFF. CDR3 in DNA: TGTGCCATCCGGGGGGGGCGTGTCGGGGGAAGCTCCTACAATGAGCAGTTCTTC.

This rearrangement joins TRBV5-1 to TRBJ2-1; a weak D match, TRBD2 (6 bases). The V and J ends lost 0 bases and 4 bases respectively, with 11 bases between them. This CDR3 spans 15 amino acids. Looked up from germline, CDR1 is SGHRS and CDR2 is YFSETQ. The CDR3 bases are TGCGCCAGCAGCTTGGAGAGGGGAGGATACAATGAGCAGTTCTTC. Amino acids: CASSLERGGYNEQFF.

V gene TRBV6-6 combines with J gene TRBJ2-1; 8 bases agree with TRBD2. The germline gives CDR1 MNHNY, CDR2 SVGAGI (reference sequence). This CDR3 region has 13 residues. Germline trimming cut 6 bases from V and 5 bases from J; bases unmatched to any gene: 3. The DNA of the CDR3 is TGTGCCAGCAGGCCGGGACTAGACAATGAGCAGTTCTTC. Translating gives CASRPGLDNEQFF.

V is TRBV10-1 and J is TRBJ1-6; TRBD1 matches at 12 bases. The CDR3 covers 15 residues. The germline V gene has CDR1 WNHNN and CDR2 SYGVQD (reference sequence). Trimming at V came to 8 bases and at J to 7 bases, leaving 6 bases not matched to a gene. The CDR3 here is CASGGTGGPNSPLHF. As DNA, the CDR3 is TGCGCCAGCGGAGGGACAGGGGGCCCCAATTCACCCCTCCACTTT.

CDR3: CASSDDVGRYEQYF. As DNA, the CDR3 is TGTGCCAGCAGTGACGACGTGGGCCGCTACGAGCAGTACTTC. The chain employs TRBV6-1 and TRBJ2-7; D is undetermined. Germline CDR1 MNHNS, CDR2 SASEGT. The CDR3 sequence is 14 residues long. Deletions cut 3 bases from V and 3 bases from J, with 12 bases between.

J is TRBJ1-1 and V is TRBV28; maybe TRBD1 (6 bases). The CDR3 extends over 15 amino acids. V lost 6 bases to trimming and J lost 0 bases, with 14 bases between them. Germline V gene data show CDR1 as MDHEN and CDR2 as SYDVKM. CDR3 sequence (DNA): TGTGCCAGCAGCCGTCCCGGGACAATGAACACTGAAGCTTTCTTT. Its protein is CASSRPGTMNTEAFF.

V and J are TRBV24-1 and TRBJ2-1; 7 nucleotides match TRBD1. The CDR3 has 14 amino acids. The V and J ends lost 9 bases and 0 bases, in that order; junction bases with no gene match: 4. CDR1 and CDR2 from the germline V gene are KGHDR and SFDVKD. The chain's CDR3 is CATSRTGSYNEQFF. For the CDR3, the DNA is TGTGCCACCTCCCGGACAGGCTCCTACAATGAGCAGTTCTTC.

The rearrangement uses TRBV12-3 or TRBV12-4 and TRBJ2-7; D perhaps matches TRBD1 (6 bases). The CDR3 length is 12 residues. The V end was cut by 5 bases, the J end by 6 bases, with 11 bases between. The CDR3 loop reads CASSPPGVEQYF. The DNA for the CDR3 is TGTGCCAGCAGTCCTCCAGGGGTCGAGCAGTACTTC.

The sample holds one count of this clone. CDR3 sequence reads: CASSLVSEVQAFF. In nucleotides, the CDR3 is TGCGCCAGCAGCTTGGTCTCCGAGGTGCAAGCTTTCTTT. This chain connects TRBV5-1 to TRBJ1-1; D gene ambiguous. This CDR3 has 13 residues. V was trimmed by 0 bases and J by 9 bases, leaving 12 bases between them. Per the germline V gene, CDR1 is SGHRS and CDR2 is YFSETQ.

This clone was counted once. This chain joins TRBV28 and TRBJ2-4; no clear D. CDR1 is MDHEN, CDR2 SYDVKM, per germline. Between the trimmed V and J ends, which lost 5 bases and 0 bases, there was a span of 17 bases. The CDR3 totals 17 residues. The CDR3: CASSQPSGRGAKNIQYF. The CDR3 DNA follows: TGTGCCAGCAGTCAACCCTCCGGAAGAGGAGCCAAAAACATTCAGTACTTC.

This clone was observed a handful of times. This rearrangement joins TRBV5-8 to TRBJ2-7; no clear D. Germline assignment: CDR1 SGHTS and CDR2 YDEGEE. CDR3 size: 14 residues. Trimming removed 0 bases at V and 0 bases at J, with 7 bases between. The CDR3 DNA reads TGTGCCAGCAGCTTGGTCGGTTTCTCCTACGAGCAGTACTTC. Amino acids: CASSLVGFSYEQYF.

The V and J genes are TRBV4-1 and TRBJ2-1; 15 bases fit TRBD2. The CDR3 consists of 16 residues. Germline V gene data show CDR1 as MGHRA and CDR2 as YSYEKL. V lost 3 bases and J lost 9; bases outside the gene matches: 6. CDR3 protein: CASSQPGTSGRSEQFF. CDR3 DNA sequence: TGCGCCAGCAGCCAGCCCGGGACTAGCGGGAGGAGTGAGCAGTTCTTC.

The V gene is TRBV6-2 or TRBV6-3, the J gene TRBJ2-1, with 12 bases matching TRBD2. Trimming cost V 5 bases and J 8 bases; bases outside gene matches: 13. The CDR3 is 17 amino acids. The V gene's germline CDR1 is MNHEY and CDR2 SVGEGT. The CDR3 spells CASSLTGLAGPWDEQFF. For the CDR3, the DNA is TGTGCCAGCAGTCTCACGGGACTAGCGGGCCCTTGGGATGAGCAGTTCTTC.

The chain uses TRBV5-1 and TRBJ2-1; 9 bases map to TRBD1. CDR3 length equals 15 residues. V lost 4 bases and J lost 8; bases outside the gene matches: 10. The germline gives CDR1 SGHRS, CDR2 YFSETQ. CDR3 bases: TGCGCCAGCAGCCCGACAGGGGGTAGCGACGATGAGCAGTTCTTC. This gives the protein CASSPTGGSDDEQFF.

The rearrangement joins TRBV5-1 to TRBJ2-5; D is ambiguous. CDR1 and CDR2 (germline): SGHRS, YFSETQ. The germline V and J ends were trimmed by 2 bases and 7 bases, with 12 bases remaining between them. This CDR3 comprises 13 residues. In DNA form, the CDR3 reads TGCGCCAGCAGCTTCGGAGCGCGCGGGACCCAGTACTTC. It yields the protein CASSFGARGTQYF.

This chain uses TRBV19 with TRBJ1-5, with 10 bases matching TRBD1. Trimming removed 5 bases from V and 3 bases from J; junction bases left unmatched: 7. This CDR3 contains 16 residues. The germline gives CDR1 LNHDA, CDR2 SQIVND (reference sequence). CDR3 DNA: TGTGCCAGTAGTGGGTGGGGGACAGGGGACAATCAGCCCCAGCATTTT. Translating it yields CASSGWGTGDNQPQHF.

This chain joins TRBV19 and TRBJ2-5, with 9 nucleotides matching TRBD1. J lost 3 bases, V lost 4 bases, and 6 bases had no gene match. This CDR3 is 15 amino acids long. CDR1 and CDR2 from the germline V gene are LNHDA and SQIVND (reference sequence). The CDR3 coding sequence is TGTGCCAGTAGTAAGGGACAGGGCCCGGAAGAGACCCAGTACTTC. This encodes CASSKGQGPEETQYF.

The chain employs TRBV19 and TRBJ1-2; D gene ambiguous. The V gene lost 1 base and the J gene lost 5 bases, with 5 bases spanning the gap. Germline V gene data show CDR1 as LNHDA and CDR2 as SQIVND (reference sequence). CDR3 length: 12 amino acids. The CDR3: CASSIGEYGYTF. The CDR3 coding sequence is TGTGCCAGTAGTATAGGGGAGTATGGCTACACCTTC.